The 8 T cell receptor beta chains in this list originate from one sample, sequenced in a study of blood T cell repertoires in COVID-19. Measured with immunoSEQ multiplex PCR; TCRdb has only the in-frame clones, and not every one. The sample has tens of thousands of clones; around 88% are singletons. The sequenced sample was peripheral blood. These receptors all come from a man aged 35-49 years with COVID-19, enrolled during active disease.

This rearrangement joins TRBV11-2 to TRBJ2-5; 8 nucleotides agree with TRBD2. The CDR3 is made up of 13 amino acids. V dropped 10 bases and J dropped 5; count of bases not matched to a gene: 9. Germline CDR1 is SGHAT and CDR2 is FQNNGV. This chain's CDR3 is CATSTGTRETQYF. DNA of the CDR3: TGTGCCACCTCGACGGGGACTAGGGAGACCCAGTACTTC. The entire variable domain, with the rest obtained from reference TRBV11-2 and TRBJ2-5, is as follows: EAGVAQSPRYKIIEKRQSVAFWCNPISGHATLYWYQQILGQGPKLLIQFQNNGVVDDSQLPKDRFSAERLKGVDSTLKIQPAKLEDSAVYLCATSTGTRETQYFGPGTRLLVL.

In this sample, this clone turned up once. The chain combines TRBV15 with TRBJ1-5, with D perhaps TRBD1 (5 bases). Germline CDR1 reads LNHNV; CDR2 reads YYDKDF (reference sequence). Between the trimmed V and J ends, which lost 2 bases and 3 bases, there was a span of 14 bases. The CDR3 runs to 16 residues. The CDR3 DNA reads as TGTGCCACCAGCAGATTTGACAGCTTGCACAATCAGCCCCAGCATTTT. Protein: CATSRFDSLHNQPQHF.

The gene calls are TRBV30 and TRBJ1-1, with a possible D match to TRBD1 (6 bases). The CDR3 sequence is 14 residues long. Germline V gene lookup returns CDR1 GTSNPN and CDR2 SVGIG (reference sequence). With 6 bases removed from V and 4 bases from J, the gap between germline ends came to 18 bases. CDR3 in DNA: TGTGCCTGCCACCTCACAGGGTGGGCCACTGAAGCTTTCTTT. As protein: CACHLTGWATEAFF.

This chain connects TRBV5-5 to TRBJ2-1, with D possibly TRBD2 on 6 matching bases. Per the germline V gene, CDR1 is SGHKS and CDR2 is YYEKEE (reference sequence). There are 15 residues in the CDR3. Trimming took 2 bases from V and 0 from J, leaving 9 bases between them. The CDR3 loop is CASSFGGVSYNEQFF. CDR3 bases: TGTGCCAGCAGCTTTGGCGGGGTCTCCTACAATGAGCAGTTCTTC.

The chain links TRBV7-2 to TRBJ1-4, with D maybe TRBD1 (6 bases). With 5 bases removed from V and 7 bases from J, the gap between germline ends came to 14 bases. Germline CDR1 SGHTA, CDR2 FQGNSA. The CDR3 extends over 14 amino acids. The CDR3 bases are TGTGCCAGCAGCCGCAGGACAGAAAGTGAAAAACTGTTTTTT. This gives the protein CASSRRTESEKLFF.

This clone was seen a handful of times. V and J are TRBV2 and TRBJ2-7; TRBD2 agrees at 8 bases. With V trimmed by 5 bases and J by 4 bases, 10 bases remained unmatched. This CDR3 contains 15 residues. The germline V gene has CDR1 SNHLY and CDR2 FYNNEI. In DNA form, the CDR3 reads TGTGCCAGCAGTTCCGGTAGCGGGGCTCGATACGAGCAGTACTTC. Protein: CASSSGSGARYEQYF.

This rearrangement joins TRBV6-5 to TRBJ1-2; D is unresolved. CDR3 length: 15 residues. The V end was cut by 6 bases, the J end by 8 bases, with 22 bases between. Germline CDR1 MNHEY, CDR2 SVGAGI. The CDR3, as DNA: TGTGCCAGCAGCATAGATACTAGTTCGGCGGGAGGCTACACCTTC. It translates to CASSIDTSSAGGYTF.

The V and J genes are TRBV6-5 and TRBJ2-5; 7 positions agree with TRBD2. The germline V gene has CDR1 MNHEY and CDR2 SVGAGI. The CDR3 runs 12 residues. The J segment lost 5 bases and the V segment lost 5 bases, leaving 2 bases of the junction unmatched. The CDR3 DNA reads as TGTGCCAGCAGTCCCGGGGGGGAGACCCAGTACTTC. It encodes CASSPGGETQYF.